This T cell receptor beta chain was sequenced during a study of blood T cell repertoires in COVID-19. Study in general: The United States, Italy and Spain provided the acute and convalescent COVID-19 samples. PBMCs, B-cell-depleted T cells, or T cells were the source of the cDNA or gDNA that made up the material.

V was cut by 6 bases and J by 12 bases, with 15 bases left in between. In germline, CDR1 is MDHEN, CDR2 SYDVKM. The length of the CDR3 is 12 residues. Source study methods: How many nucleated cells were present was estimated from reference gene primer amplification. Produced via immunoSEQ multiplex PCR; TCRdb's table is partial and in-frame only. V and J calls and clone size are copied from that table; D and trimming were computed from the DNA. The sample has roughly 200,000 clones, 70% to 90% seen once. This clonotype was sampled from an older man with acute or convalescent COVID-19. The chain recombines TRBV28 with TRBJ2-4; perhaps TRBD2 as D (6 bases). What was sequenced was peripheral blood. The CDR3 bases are TGTGCCAGCAGCCTTGCCAAGGACTATCAGTACTTC. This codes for CASSLAKDYQYF.